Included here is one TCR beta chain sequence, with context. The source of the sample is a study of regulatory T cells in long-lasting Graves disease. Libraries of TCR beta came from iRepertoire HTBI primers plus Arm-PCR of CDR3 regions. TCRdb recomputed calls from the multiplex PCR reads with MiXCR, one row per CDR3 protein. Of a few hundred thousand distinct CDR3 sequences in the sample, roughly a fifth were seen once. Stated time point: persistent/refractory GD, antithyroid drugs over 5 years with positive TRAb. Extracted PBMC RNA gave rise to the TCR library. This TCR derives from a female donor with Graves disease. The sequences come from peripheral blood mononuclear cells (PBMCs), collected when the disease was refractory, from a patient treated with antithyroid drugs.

CDR3 loop: CSARGNPGDPYEQYF. The CDR3, as DNA: TGCAGTGCTAGAGGCAACCCGGGGGACCCCTACGAGCAGTACTTC. The chain carries TRBV20-1 and TRBJ2-7, with a possible D match to TRBD2 (6 bases). CDR3 size: 15 residues. The V gene lost 1 base and the J gene lost 2 bases, with 15 bases spanning the gap. CDR1 DFQATT and CDR2 SNEGSKA come from the germline V gene (reference sequence).